This T cell receptor beta chain was recovered during a study of T cell clusters in autoimmune cytopenias. Multiplex touch-down PCR amplified TRB using TRB-A and TRB-B pools in one tube. Reanalyzing the multiplex PCR reads, TCRdb keeps one entry per CDR3 protein, without DNA. The sample totals fewer than 6,500 distinct CDR3 sequences; its top ten clones hold roughly 8.2%. Points on this clonotype: Its antigen is not known.

Some 39,000 genome equivalents of blood DNA were amplified for TRB. CDR1 SGHDT and CDR2 YYEEEE come from the germline V gene. The CDR3 consists of 14 residues. Whole-study findings and limits: Clustering suggested that physiological T cell clusters were missing in primary autoimmune cytopenia patients.

These sequences were also reported in another study, on T cell repertoires in aging, cancer and after chemotherapy. That source reports: Age-matched healthy donors had significantly more diverse, less clonal blood TCR repertoires than untreated cancer patients. In cancer patients, declining TCR diversity with age involved lost richness and lost evenness. The repertoire data cannot show anything about immunological memory following chemotherapy.

This clonotype was obtained from a human donor in good health. Input material: peripheral blood. J is TRBJ1-1 and V is TRBV5-6; without DNA, the TCRdb call of TRBD1 cannot be checked. CDR3 sequence reads: CASSFQGAYTGAFF.